This TCR beta chain was sequenced in a study of blood T cell repertoires in COVID-19. Trimming removed 0 bases at V and 10 bases at J, with 10 bases between. CDR1 and CDR2 from the germline V gene are LGHDT and YNNKEL (reference sequence). The CDR3 totals 13 residues. The assay was immunoSEQ multiplex PCR, and TCRdb's table has in-frame clones only and misses some. The sample lists approximately 210,000 clones; around 91% were seen once. The sample comprised peripheral blood. The rearrangement uses TRBV3-1 (or the pseudogene TRBV3-2) and TRBJ2-1; perhaps TRBD2 as D (6 bases). The sequence was collected from a woman between 40 and 50 years old with acute or convalescent COVID-19. The CDR3: CASSQEGAGEQFF. In nucleotides, the CDR3 is TGTGCCAGCAGCCAAGAAGGCGCGGGGGAGCAGTTCTTC.